A single T cell receptor beta chain is shown here with its context. Here immunoSEQ multiplex PCR was the method, and the copy in TCRdb shows in-frame clones only, minus some. This table has roughly 130,000 clones, roughly 95% appearing once. This sample is part of a study of OX40 agonist ivuxolimab in advanced cancers. Study as a whole: Six ivuxolimab dose levels, 0.01 to 10 mg/kg, were given intravenously every 2 weeks.

The CDR3 contains 14 residues. V was cut by 2 bases and J by 1 base, with 7 bases left in between. CDR1 and CDR2 from the germline V gene are SGDLS and YYNGEE. The chain combines TRBV9 with TRBJ1-3; no clear D. Sequences were derived from CD4+ or CD8+ T cells sorted from blood, sampled in a trial of the OX40 agonist ivuxolimab. This clonotype originated in an adult with an advanced solid tumor such as melanoma, head and neck, liver or kidney cancer. The CDR3 DNA reads TGTGCCAGCAGCGTTGTTCCGTCTGGAAACACCATATATTTT. Translating gives CASSVVPSGNTIYF. The variable domain in full, with the rest retrieved from reference TRBV9 and TRBJ1-3, is DSGVTQTPKHLITATGQRVTLRCSPRSGDLSVYWYQQSLDQGLQFLIQYYNGEERAKGNILERFSAQQFPDLHSELNLSSLELGDSALYFCASSVVPSGNTIYFGEGSWLTVV.